One and the same sample provided the 31 T cell receptor beta chains below, sequenced in a study of cytomegalovirus exposure and HLA in healthy donors. 60 Vbeta and 13 Jbeta primers were used in PCR. The protocol was immunoSEQ multiplex PCR, while the TCRdb copy is restricted to in-frame clones and leaves out a portion. This sample has 130,000 or so clones, with about 79% found just once. The sequenced sample consisted of PBMCs. These TCRs come from a woman aged 18 to 35 in good health and CMV-seropositive.

In its sample, this clone was seen once. The J gene is TRBJ1-2, the V gene TRBV6-5; D is unclear. The CDR3 has 13 residues. V gave up 7 bases and J gave up 3 bases, with 12 bases separating them. CDR1 is MNHEY and CDR2 is SVGAGI in the germline V gene. The CDR3 nucleotides are TGTGCCAGCAAGTTAGTCGAGGACTATGGCTACACCTTC. This translates into CASKLVEDYGYTF.

This chain joins TRBV30 and TRBJ1-6, with D hard to call. With 2 bases removed from V and 9 bases from J, the gap between germline ends came to 14 bases. The CDR3 has 14 residues. From germline, CDR1 is GTSNPN and CDR2 SVGIG (reference sequence). Here the CDR3 DNA reads TGTGCCTGGAGTCAACTACGTGAGGGTTCACCCCTCCACTTT. Its protein product is CAWSQLREGSPLHF. The full variable domain, its missing parts supplied by reference TRBV30 and TRBJ1-6, is SQTIHQWPATLVQPVGSPLSLECTVEGTSNPNLYWYRQAAGRGLQLLFYSVGIGQISSEVPQNLSASRPQDRQFILSSKKLLLSDSGFYLCAWSQLREGSPLHFGNGTRLTVT.

The V call is TRBV28, the J call TRBJ2-2; TRBD1 is a possible D gene (6 bases). This CDR3 is built from 16 residues. The germline CDR1 and CDR2 sequences are MDHEN and SYDVKM. Deletions cut 0 bases from V and 4 bases from J, with 12 bases between. In DNA form, the CDR3 reads TGTGCCAGCAGTTTATGGAAGACAGGAACCACCGGGGAGCTGTTTTTT. Translating it yields CASSLWKTGTTGELFF.

Concerning this clone: An end of the junction differs from the germline gene, which may be a read error. The sample holds other DNA sequences that translate to the same CDR3. The chain recombines TRBV4-1 with TRBJ2-7; no clear D. Germline-derived CDR1 and CDR2 are MGHRA and YSYEKL. CDR3 length equals 13 residues. The CDR3 nucleotides read TGCGCCAGTAGCCACGGGTCCAAATACGAGCAGTACTTC. Translated: CASSHGSKYEQYF.

This sequence joins TRBV27 and TRBJ2-1; a weak D match, TRBD2 (5 bases). Trimming removed 3 bases from V and 5 bases from J, with 17 bases in between. This CDR3 contains 16 residues. Germline CDR1 reads MNHEY; CDR2 reads SMNVEV (reference sequence). The DNA for the CDR3 is TGTGCCAGCAGTTTGAAGTCGGCTAGCCCAAACAATGAGCAGTTCTTC. It translates to CASSLKSASPNNEQFF.

This chain connects TRBV5-1 to TRBJ1-2; D might be TRBD1 (5 bases). CDR3 length: 13 residues. V lost 0 bases to trimming and J lost 8 bases, with 11 bases between them. Germline loops: CDR1 SGHRS, CDR2 YFSETQ. The CDR3 nucleotides are TGCGCCAGCAGCTTGGAAGGGGTATCGGGCTACACCTTC. This sequence encodes CASSLEGVSGYTF. Based on the CDR3 plus reference TRBV5-1 and TRBJ1-2, the full variable domain is KAGVTQTPRYLIKTRGQQVTLSCSPISGHRSVSWYQQTPGQGLQFLFEYFSETQRNKGNFPGRFSGRQFSNSRSEMNVSTLELGDSALYLCASSLEGVSGYTFGSGTRLTVV.

The chain employs TRBV9 and TRBJ2-5, with 8 nucleotides matching TRBD1. CDR3 length equals 16 residues. Germline-derived CDR1 and CDR2 are SGDLS and YYNGEE. The V segment lost 3 bases and the J segment 3 bases; nucleotides outside the gene matches: 10. CDR3: CASSAGQGGLKETQYF. The CDR3 DNA reads TGTGCCAGCAGCGCTGGACAGGGTGGTCTAAAAGAGACCCAGTACTTC.

The rearrangement links TRBV6-1 to TRBJ2-7, with 8 bases identical to TRBD1. Germline-derived CDR1 and CDR2 are MNHNS and SASEGT. This CDR3 has 13 residues. The V segment lost 5 bases and the J segment 3 bases; nucleotides outside the gene matches: 3. The CDR3 region is CASSTGTGYEQYF. The CDR3 nucleotides read TGTGCCAGCAGTACGGGGACAGGCTACGAGCAGTACTTC.

The rearrangement uses TRBV25-1 and TRBJ1-5, with TRBD1 identical over 7 bases. Germline CDR1 reads MGHDK; CDR2 reads SYGVNS. CDR3 size: 14 residues. V lost 8 bases, J lost 0 bases, and 4 bases stayed unmatched. CDR3 nucleotides: TGTGCCAGCGGGGACAGCCATAGCAATCAGCCCCAGCATTTT. Its protein is CASGDSHSNQPQHF.

The chain couples TRBV7-9 to TRBJ2-7; 11 nucleotides line up with TRBD2. This CDR3 has 14 amino acids. CDR1 SEHNR and CDR2 FQNEAQ come from the germline V gene (reference sequence). V was clipped by 3 bases and J by 5 bases; unmatched bases: 3. CDR3 residues: CASSFSLAGDEQYF. CDR3 DNA: TGTGCCAGCAGCTTCTCACTAGCGGGAGACGAGCAGTACTTC.

The V and J genes are TRBV5-1 and TRBJ2-2; TRBD1 matches 7 bases. The trim removed 4 bases at V and 0 bases at J, leaving 3 bases unmatched. The germline V gene encodes CDR1 SGHRS and CDR2 YFSETQ. The CDR3 is 15 residues long. CDR3 loop: CASSQGQTNTGELFF. The CDR3 DNA sequence: TGCGCCAGCAGCCAGGGACAGACGAACACCGGGGAGCTGTTTTTT.

The chain employs TRBV23-1 and TRBJ2-7; 9 bases fit TRBD1. TRBV23-1 is an ORF, and what it does is uncertain. This CDR3 region has 14 residues. The junction had 7 bases not matched to a gene; V was cut back by 1 base and J by 9 bases. In nucleotides, the CDR3 is TGCGCCAGCAGTCAATTCCGGACAGGGGAAAGGCAGTACTTC. This encodes CASSQFRTGERQYF.

The V and J genes are TRBV19 and TRBJ2-2; D may be TRBD2 (6 bases). V lost 11 bases and J lost 0, with 10 bases in between. From germline, CDR1 is LNHDA and CDR2 SQIVND (reference sequence). CDR3 length equals 13 residues. CDR3 coding DNA: TGTGCCTCGGGACTCGCGAACACCGGGGAGCTGTTTTTT. Protein sequence: CASGLANTGELFF.

This chain links TRBV11-2 with TRBJ1-1; 11 bases agree with TRBD1. Looked up from germline, CDR1 is SGHAT and CDR2 is FQNNGV. With V trimmed by 3 bases and J by 8 bases, 5 bases remained unmatched. The CDR3 is 14 amino acids. The CDR3 DNA follows: TGTGCCAGCAGCTTCGGACAGGGGGCGGACGAAGCTTTCTTT. Its translation: CASSFGQGADEAFF.

The chain combines TRBV27 with TRBJ2-5; 15 bases are a match to TRBD2. The J call could be wrong; TRBJ2-7 is a better fit for the DNA end. In germline, CDR1 is MNHEY, CDR2 SMNVEV (reference sequence). CDR3 length: 17 amino acids. CDR3 DNA: TGTGCCAGCAGCGACCTATCAGGGACTAGCGGGGGGTACGAGCAGTACTTC. Amino acids: CASSDLSGTSGGYEQYF.

The chain joins TRBV19 to TRBJ1-4, with D possibly TRBD1 on 5 matching bases. V was cut by 4 bases and J by 0 bases, with 9 bases left in between. The V gene's germline CDR1 is LNHDA and CDR2 SQIVND (reference sequence). This CDR3 is built from 15 residues. This CDR3 is CASSTGFTTNEKLFF. CDR3 nucleotides: TGTGCCAGTAGTACAGGGTTTACAACTAATGAAAAACTGTTTTTT.

V is TRBV27 and J is TRBJ2-7; D remains unclear. V was cut by 3 bases and J by 1 base, with 7 bases left in between. Germline CDR1 reads MNHEY; CDR2 reads SMNVEV (reference sequence). This CDR3 has 13 amino acids. CDR3 sequence reads: CASSFSRSYEQYF. CDR3 DNA: TGTGCCAGCAGTTTCTCCAGATCCTACGAGCAGTACTTC.

The V call is TRBV5-1, the J call TRBJ1-1; the match to TRBD1 covers 8 bases. J lost 0 bases, V lost 4 bases, and 11 bases had no gene match. The V gene's germline CDR1 is SGHRS and CDR2 YFSETQ. The CDR3 runs to 17 residues. CDR3 nucleotide sequence: TGCGCCAGCAGCCCCGTCGGGACAGGAGGGATGAACACTGAAGCTTTCTTT. Amino acids: CASSPVGTGGMNTEAFF.

The rearrangement joins TRBV27 to TRBJ1-3; D ambiguous. Germline lookup yields CDR1 MNHEY and CDR2 SMNVEV (reference sequence). CDR3 size: 13 residues. The ends were cut back, 9 bases at V and 4 bases at J, with 13 bases in the middle. CDR3 residues: CASSPGGGNTIYF. The DNA for the CDR3 is TGTGCCAGTTCCCCTGGCGGGGGAAACACCATATATTTT.

The chain uses TRBV4-1 and TRBJ1-1; D remains unclear. V lost 0 bases to trimming and J lost 3 bases, with 8 bases between them. This CDR3 contains 14 residues. Germline V gene lookup returns CDR1 MGHRA and CDR2 YSYEKL. This chain's CDR3 is CASSQEAVYTEAFF. The CDR3 coding sequence is TGCGCCAGCAGCCAAGAAGCGGTCTACACTGAAGCTTTCTTT.

This clone turned up a few times. The chain links TRBV20-1 to TRBJ2-2; D unresolved. The CDR3 consists of 11 residues. V was trimmed by 5 bases and J by 7 bases, leaving 8 bases between them. Germline CDR1 is DFQATT and CDR2 is SNEGSKA (reference sequence). CDR3 DNA: TGCAGTGCTTTTGGCAGCGGGGAGCTGTTTTTT. Encoded protein: CSAFGSGELFF.

The chain combines TRBV7-3 with TRBJ2-7; tentative D call: TRBD2 (6 bases). CDR1 and CDR2 (germline): SGHTA, FQGTGA. V gave up 4 bases and J gave up 2 bases, with 15 bases separating them. CDR3 length equals 15 residues. For the CDR3, the DNA is TGTGCCAGCAGCTCCCACTGGCGGGGTGCCTACGAGCAGTACTTC. It is translated as CASSSHWRGAYEQYF.

V is TRBV7-9 and J is TRBJ2-7; D unclear. V was trimmed by 3 bases and J by 3 bases, leaving 15 bases between them. Per the germline V gene, CDR1 is SEHNR and CDR2 is FQNEAQ (reference sequence). CDR3 size: 15 residues. As DNA, the CDR3 is TGTGCCAGCAGCTTCTTTGTCGTGAGCAACTACGAGCAGTACTTC. Translating it yields CASSFFVVSNYEQYF.

The rearrangement joins TRBV5-1 to TRBJ1-5; no definite D call. With 4 bases removed from V and 4 bases from J, the gap between germline ends came to 9 bases. This CDR3 has 13 residues. The germline V gene encodes CDR1 SGHRS and CDR2 YFSETQ. The CDR3 DNA reads as TGCGCCAGCAGCCAGGCAAGTAATCAGCCCCAGCATTTT. Translating gives CASSQASNQPQHF.

This chain connects TRBV15 to TRBJ2-7; a weak D match, TRBD2 (6 bases). This CDR3 contains 15 residues. CDR1 and CDR2 (germline): LNHNV, YYDKDF (reference sequence). Trimming left V 3 bases short and J 0 bases short, with 12 bases between. The CDR3 DNA is TGTGCCACCAGCAGCGATGGGGGGAGCTCCTACGAGCAGTACTTC. It codes for CATSSDGGSSYEQYF.

This clone was detected only once. The gene calls are TRBV7-9 and TRBJ1-1, with D possibly TRBD1 on 5 matching bases. CDR3 size: 13 residues. V was pared by 4 bases and J by 2 bases, with 8 bases between. Germline V gene data show CDR1 as SEHNR and CDR2 as FQNEAQ (reference sequence). The CDR3 DNA is TGTGCCAGCAGCTGGGACTTTAACACTGAAGCTTTCTTT. It specifies CASSWDFNTEAFF.

This chain links TRBV4-1 with TRBJ2-7, with D tentatively TRBD1 (5 bases). CDR3 length: 14 residues. CDR1 and CDR2 (germline): MGHRA, YSYEKL. The V end lost 0 bases, the J end lost 3 bases, and 9 bases lay between the germline ends. DNA for the CDR3: TGCGCCAGCAGCCAAGATAAGGGGAACTACGAGCAGTACTTC. Translating gives CASSQDKGNYEQYF.

The sample holds one count of this clone. The genes are TRBV27 and TRBJ2-1; the D is unclear. With 2 bases removed from V and 9 bases from J, the gap between germline ends came to 17 bases. Germline V gene lookup returns CDR1 MNHEY and CDR2 SMNVEV (reference sequence). This CDR3 is built from 15 residues. CDR3 amino acids: CASSLSGQFSTEQFF. CDR3 in DNA: TGTGCCAGCAGTTTAAGTGGTCAGTTCTCAACTGAGCAGTTCTTC.

Comments on this clone: One junction end does not reproduce the germline sequence, and a read error may be involved. This sample also contains other DNA sequences that code for the same CDR3. This chain uses TRBV27 with TRBJ2-2; 9 bases are a match to TRBD1. The CDR3 contains 11 residues. CDR1 and CDR2 from the germline V gene are MNHEY and SMNVEV (reference sequence). The CDR3 sequence: CASRRQGELFF. For the CDR3, the DNA is TGTGCCAGCAGAAGACAGGGGGAACTGTTTTTT.

In DNA form, the CDR3 reads TGTGCCAGCAGTCCCCGCAGGGGCGTCGGTCAGCCCCAGCATTTT. This encodes CASSPRRGVGQPQHF. The chain couples TRBV28 to TRBJ1-5, with D tentatively TRBD1 (6 bases). Trimming left V 5 bases short and J 6 bases short, with 17 bases between. CDR1 and CDR2 from the germline V gene are MDHEN and SYDVKM. The CDR3 length is 15 residues.

This clone was observed a few times. CDR3 bases: TGCGCCAGCAGCCAATTTCTAGCGGGGGGGCAGGGGAATGAGCAGTTCTTC. Translation: CASSQFLAGGQGNEQFF. This chain uses TRBV4-1 with TRBJ2-1; 12 bases are a match to TRBD2. The junction had 9 bases not matched to a gene; V was cut back by 2 bases and J by 7 bases. This CDR3 is built from 17 residues. Germline V gives CDR1 MGHRA, CDR2 YSYEKL.